A selection of T cell receptor beta chains follows, all from one sample in a study of T cells of healthy individuals. MiXCR was run by TCRdb on the 5' RACE reads, yielding one entry per CDR3 protein. The sample holds about 82,000 distinct CDR3 sequences, approximately 5.4% seen once. These receptors were taken from a female donor in good health. The CDR3 runs from the conserved cysteine through the conserved F or W. Fields, in order: D gene, J gene, V gene, clone size, CDR3 DNA, CDR3 protein. A D gene is named only where the DNA matches it firmly. The size entry is marked missing in some rows and otherwise reads once, few, many or a size class.

D gene: TRBD1
J gene: TRBJ1-6
V gene: TRBV5-4
clone size: many
CDR3 DNA: TGTGCCAGCAGCCCTCCTCGGACAGGAGATAATTCACCCCTCCACTTT
CDR3 protein: CASSPPRTGDNSPLHF

D gene: TRBD1
J gene: TRBJ2-6
V gene: TRBV5-1
clone size: NA
CDR3 DNA: TGCGCCAGCAGCTTGCGCGGGACAGGGCTCTCTGGGGCCAACGTCCTGACTTTC
CDR3 protein: CASSLRGTGLSGANVLTF

D gene: NA
J gene: TRBJ2-7
V gene: TRBV28
clone size: few
CDR3 DNA: TGTGCCAGCACCGTACACGGTCCCTCCGCCCACGAGCAGTACTTC
CDR3 protein: CASTVHGPSAHEQYF

D gene: NA
J gene: TRBJ1-2
V gene: TRBV7-3
clone size: many
CDR3 DNA: TGTGCCAGCAGCTTAAATCCAGGGCGAGGCATTGGCTACACCTTC
CDR3 protein: CASSLNPGRGIGYTF

D gene: NA
J gene: TRBJ2-7
V gene: TRBV7-9
clone size: many
CDR3 DNA: TGTGCCAGCAGCGTGGGGGGACTCCCCTACGAGCAGTACTTC
CDR3 protein: CASSVGGLPYEQYF

D gene: TRBD2
J gene: TRBJ2-7
V gene: TRBV5-1
clone size: few
CDR3 DNA: TGCGCCAGCAGCCAAACTAGCGGGAGAAATCACGAGCAGTACTTC
CDR3 protein: CASSQTSGRNHEQYF

D gene: NA
J gene: TRBJ1-4
V gene: TRBV5-1
clone size: NA
CDR3 DNA: TGCGCCAGCCGGCCGTACGTCACCGGGGGATATGAAAAACTGTTTTTT
CDR3 protein: CASRPYVTGGYEKLFF

D gene: TRBD2
J gene: TRBJ2-7
V gene: TRBV29-1
clone size: few
CDR3 DNA: TGCAGCGTTGAAGACGCAACCCCTAGCGGGAGGTACGAGCAGTACTTC
CDR3 protein: CSVEDATPSGRYEQYF

D gene: TRBD1
J gene: TRBJ2-2
V gene: TRBV6-5
clone size: many
CDR3 DNA: TGTGCCAGCACCCCTTTGGACAGGCAAACCGGGGAGCTGTTTTTT
CDR3 protein: CASTPLDRQTGELFF

D gene: NA
J gene: TRBJ2-4
V gene: TRBV29-1
clone size: NA
CDR3 DNA: TGCAGCGCCCATATGGGCGGGCATACCAAAAACATTCAGTACTTC
CDR3 protein: CSAHMGGHTKNIQYF

D gene: NA
J gene: TRBJ1-5
V gene: TRBV15
clone size: NA
CDR3 DNA: TGTGCCACCACGCGGAAGGAGGGAAGCAATCAGCCCCAGCATTTT
CDR3 protein: CATTRKEGSNQPQHF

D gene: TRBD1
J gene: TRBJ1-1
V gene: TRBV7-2
clone size: many
CDR3 DNA: TGTGCCAGCAGCTTCGGACAGGGGTGGACTGAAGCTTTCTTT
CDR3 protein: CASSFGQGWTEAFF

D gene: TRBD2
J gene: TRBJ2-3
V gene: TRBV28
clone size: NA
CDR3 DNA: TGTGCCAGCAGTTCTCCGGGACTAGGGAGAGATACGCAGTATTTT
CDR3 protein: CASSSPGLGRDTQYF

D gene: TRBD2
J gene: TRBJ2-4
V gene: TRBV5-4
clone size: few
CDR3 DNA: TGTGCCAGCAGCCCGGGGACTAGTCGGCTAATCGCAGCCAAAAACATTCAGTACTTC
CDR3 protein: CASSPGTSRLIAAKNIQYF

D gene: NA
J gene: TRBJ2-5
V gene: TRBV5-4
clone size: NA
CDR3 DNA: TGTGCCAGCAGCTACCGATTCAAGGGAGGAGAGACCCAGTACTTC
CDR3 protein: CASSYRFKGGETQYF

D gene: TRBD1
J gene: TRBJ1-1
V gene: TRBV28
clone size: many
CDR3 DNA: TGTGCCAGCAGTTTTCTACTACCTCGAAAACCGCCACAGGGGGGAACTGAAGCTTTCTTT
CDR3 protein: CASSFLLPRKPPQGGTEAFF

D gene: TRBD2
J gene: TRBJ2-1
V gene: TRBV5-1
clone size: many
CDR3 DNA: TGCGCCAGCGGATACTTAGCGGGAGACAATGAGCAGTTCTTC
CDR3 protein: CASGYLAGDNEQFF

D gene: NA
J gene: TRBJ2-1
V gene: TRBV9
clone size: many
CDR3 DNA: TGTGCCAGCAGCGTCTTAACGTACAATGAGCAGTTCTTC
CDR3 protein: CASSVLTYNEQFF

D gene: TRBD1
J gene: TRBJ1-5
V gene: TRBV28
clone size: few
CDR3 DNA: TGTGCCAGCAGTCCCACCTCAGGGACAGGTCATCAGCCCCAGCATTTT
CDR3 protein: CASSPTSGTGHQPQHF

D gene: NA
J gene: TRBJ2-3
V gene: TRBV27
clone size: many
CDR3 DNA: TGTGCCAGCAGTTTAGAGGCTGGGGGCCACACAGATACGCAGTATTTT
CDR3 protein: CASSLEAGGHTDTQYF

D gene: TRBD1
J gene: TRBJ1-5
V gene: TRBV27
clone size: few
CDR3 DNA: TGTGCCAGTAGTTCCCTAACCCGGACAGGCCTCAATCAGCCCCAGCATTTT
CDR3 protein: CASSSLTRTGLNQPQHF

D gene: NA
J gene: TRBJ1-2
V gene: TRBV7-9
clone size: many
CDR3 DNA: TGTGCCAGCAGTTTACAGAGTTCCTATGGCTACACCTTC
CDR3 protein: CASSLQSSYGYTF

D gene: NA
J gene: TRBJ2-7
V gene: TRBV9
clone size: many
CDR3 DNA: TGTGCCAGCAGCGTCTTGGGCCAATCCTACGAGCAGTACTTC
CDR3 protein: CASSVLGQSYEQYF

D gene: NA
J gene: TRBJ2-3
V gene: TRBV5-4
clone size: NA
CDR3 DNA: TGTGCCAGCAGGTCGGTGTCCACAGATACGCAGTATTTT
CDR3 protein: CASRSVSTDTQYF

D gene: NA
J gene: TRBJ2-1
V gene: TRBV6-5
clone size: many
CDR3 DNA: TGTGCCAGCAGTTACGAGGGGAGCCGGCTTAACAATGAGCAGTTCTTC
CDR3 protein: CASSYEGSRLNNEQFF

D gene: NA
J gene: TRBJ1-5
V gene: TRBV13
clone size: few
CDR3 DNA: TGTGCCAGCAGCTTGGGGGTTAGCGGGAGTCAGCCCCAGCATTTT
CDR3 protein: CASSLGVSGSQPQHF

D gene: TRBD1
J gene: TRBJ2-1
V gene: TRBV7-2
clone size: many
CDR3 DNA: TGTGCCAGCAGCTTATTTAGCAGGGGGCTGAATGAGCAGTTCTTC
CDR3 protein: CASSLFSRGLNEQFF

D gene: NA
J gene: TRBJ1-1
V gene: TRBV7-9
clone size: many
CDR3 DNA: TGTGCCAGCAGCTTACCGGGGAGGGAAGCTTTCTTT
CDR3 protein: CASSLPGREAFF

D gene: TRBD2
J gene: TRBJ2-5
V gene: TRBV15
clone size: few
CDR3 DNA: TGTGCCACCAGCAGAGGACTAGCGGAGGGGACCCAGTACTTC
CDR3 protein: CATSRGLAEGTQYF

D gene: TRBD1
J gene: TRBJ2-6
V gene: TRBV12-3/TRBV12-4
clone size: NA
CDR3 DNA: TGTGCCGGGACAGGGTCTGGGGCCAACGTCCTGACTTTC
CDR3 protein: CAGTGSGANVLTF

D gene: TRBD2
J gene: TRBJ2-5
V gene: TRBV10-2
clone size: many
CDR3 DNA: TGCGCCAGCAGGTCTAGCGGGAGTGGGACGGAAGAGACCCAGTACTTC
CDR3 protein: CASRSSGSGTEETQYF

D gene: TRBD2
J gene: TRBJ2-5
V gene: TRBV5-1
clone size: few
CDR3 DNA: TGCGCCAGCAGCTCCCGGGTAGCGGGAGGGCCTCGGGGCGAGACCCAGTACTTC
CDR3 protein: CASSSRVAGGPRGETQYF

D gene: NA
J gene: TRBJ1-5
V gene: TRBV24-1
clone size: many
CDR3 DNA: TGTGCCACCAGTGATGGACCGGACAATCAGCCCCAGCATTTT
CDR3 protein: CATSDGPDNQPQHF

D gene: NA
J gene: TRBJ1-1
V gene: TRBV7-9
clone size: many
CDR3 DNA: TGTGCCAGCAGCTTACCAGGTCTGAACACTGAAGCTTTCTTT
CDR3 protein: CASSLPGLNTEAFF

D gene: NA
J gene: TRBJ1-3
V gene: TRBV9
clone size: NA
CDR3 DNA: TGTGCCAGCAGCGGAAGCTCTGGAAACACCATATATTTT
CDR3 protein: CASSGSSGNTIYF

D gene: NA
J gene: TRBJ2-7
V gene: TRBV6-2/TRBV6-3
clone size: few
CDR3 DNA: TGTGCCAGCCGTGACCATTTGGACGAGCAGTACTTC
CDR3 protein: CASRDHLDEQYF

D gene: TRBD1
J gene: TRBJ1-2
V gene: TRBV4-1
clone size: many
CDR3 DNA: TGCGCCAGCAGGAATCCAGGACAGGGGTACTATGGCTACACCTTC
CDR3 protein: CASRNPGQGYYGYTF

D gene: TRBD2
J gene: TRBJ2-1
V gene: TRBV6-6
clone size: many
CDR3 DNA: TGTGCCAGCAGCCCGGGGACTAGCGGGAGGGCCGGGGATGAGCAGTTCTTC
CDR3 protein: CASSPGTSGRAGDEQFF

D gene: NA
J gene: TRBJ2-2
V gene: TRBV12-3/TRBV12-4
clone size: many
CDR3 DNA: TGTGCCAGCACCTTAAACACCGGGGAGCTGTTTTTT
CDR3 protein: CASTLNTGELFF

D gene: TRBD1
J gene: TRBJ2-3
V gene: TRBV20-1
clone size: NA
CDR3 DNA: TGCAGTGCTGGGGGGACAGGGGGCACAGATACGCAGTATTTT
CDR3 protein: CSAGGTGGTDTQYF

D gene: NA
J gene: TRBJ1-3
V gene: TRBV4-1
clone size: NA
CDR3 DNA: TGCGCCAGCAGCCAAGGGGGGGGGGCGTACTCTGGAAACACCATATATTTT
CDR3 protein: CASSQGGGAYSGNTIYF

D gene: TRBD2
J gene: TRBJ2-1
V gene: TRBV6-2/TRBV6-3
clone size: few
CDR3 DNA: TGTGCCAGCAGTAGGGGACTAGCGGGAGGAAGGAATGAGCAGTTCTTC
CDR3 protein: CASSRGLAGGRNEQFF

D gene: NA
J gene: TRBJ1-2
V gene: TRBV5-1
clone size: few
CDR3 DNA: TGCGCCAGCAGCTTGACGGGCCTGACGGGCTATGGCTACACCTTC
CDR3 protein: CASSLTGLTGYGYTF

D gene: NA
J gene: TRBJ2-1
V gene: TRBV20-1
clone size: NA
CDR3 DNA: TGCAGTGCTCCCATTCTCCGGTATGAGCAGTTCTTC
CDR3 protein: CSAPILRYEQFF

D gene: NA
J gene: TRBJ1-5
V gene: TRBV6-2/TRBV6-3
clone size: NA
CDR3 DNA: TGTGCCAGCAGATCCTCAGGGAATAGCAATCAGCCCCAGCATTTT
CDR3 protein: CASRSSGNSNQPQHF

D gene: NA
J gene: TRBJ1-4
V gene: TRBV27
clone size: NA
CDR3 DNA: TGTGCCAGCAGTCCCTTAGGCCCAACTAATGAAAAACTGTTTTTT
CDR3 protein: CASSPLGPTNEKLFF

D gene: NA
J gene: TRBJ1-2
V gene: TRBV6-6
clone size: many
CDR3 DNA: TGTGCCAGCAGACCGGGGCCGCATTATGGCTACACCTTC
CDR3 protein: CASRPGPHYGYTF

D gene: TRBD2
J gene: TRBJ2-1
V gene: TRBV4-3
clone size: NA
CDR3 DNA: TGCGCCAGCAGCCAAGATTGGGTAGCGGGAGTGTCCTACAATGAGCAGTTCTTC
CDR3 protein: CASSQDWVAGVSYNEQFF

D gene: NA
J gene: TRBJ2-5
V gene: TRBV28
clone size: NA
CDR3 DNA: TGTGCCAGCAGTTTCTTGGCCATGCAAGAGACCCAGTACTTC
CDR3 protein: CASSFLAMQETQYF

D gene: NA
J gene: TRBJ2-3
V gene: TRBV6-2/TRBV6-3
clone size: many
CDR3 DNA: TGTGCCAGCAGACAAGTTGGTTCTAGCGGCACAGATACGCAGTATTTT
CDR3 protein: CASRQVGSSGTDTQYF